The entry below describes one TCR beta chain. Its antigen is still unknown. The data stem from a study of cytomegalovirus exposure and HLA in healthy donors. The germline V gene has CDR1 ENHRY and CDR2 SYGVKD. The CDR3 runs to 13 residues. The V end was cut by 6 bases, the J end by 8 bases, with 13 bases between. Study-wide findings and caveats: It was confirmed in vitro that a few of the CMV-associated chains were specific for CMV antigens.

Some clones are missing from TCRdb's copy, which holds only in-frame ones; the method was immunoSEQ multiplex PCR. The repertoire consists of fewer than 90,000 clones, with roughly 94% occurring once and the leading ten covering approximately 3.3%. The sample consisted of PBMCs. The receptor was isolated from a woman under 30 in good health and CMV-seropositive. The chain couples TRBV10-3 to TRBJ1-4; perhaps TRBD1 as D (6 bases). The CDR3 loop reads CAIRTGQEEKLFF. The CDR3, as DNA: TGTGCCATCAGGACAGGCCAAGAGGAAAAACTGTTTTTT.